This T cell receptor beta chain was sequenced for a study of memory CD4+ T cells and cytomegalovirus serostatus. The sort gate was single viable CD3+CD4+CD8-CD45RO+ cells for memory CD4+ T cells. Trimming shortened V by 2 bases and J by 8 bases, and 5 bases separated the two germline ends. This CDR3 contains 11 residues. The V gene's germline CDR1 is SGHRS and CDR2 YFSETQ. Libraries were prepared by immunoSEQ multiplex PCR; TCRdb keeps only in-frame clonotypes and omits some of them. The sample includes some 48,000 clones, around four fifths of them seen just once. The sequencing sample was made of memory CD4+ T cells from blood. This rearrangement joins TRBV5-1 to TRBJ2-1; D gene uncertain. The source of this sequence is an adult in good health and CMV-seronegative. CDR3 bases: TGCGCCAGCAGCTTCCTCGATGAGCAGTTCTTC. It specifies CASSFLDEQFF.